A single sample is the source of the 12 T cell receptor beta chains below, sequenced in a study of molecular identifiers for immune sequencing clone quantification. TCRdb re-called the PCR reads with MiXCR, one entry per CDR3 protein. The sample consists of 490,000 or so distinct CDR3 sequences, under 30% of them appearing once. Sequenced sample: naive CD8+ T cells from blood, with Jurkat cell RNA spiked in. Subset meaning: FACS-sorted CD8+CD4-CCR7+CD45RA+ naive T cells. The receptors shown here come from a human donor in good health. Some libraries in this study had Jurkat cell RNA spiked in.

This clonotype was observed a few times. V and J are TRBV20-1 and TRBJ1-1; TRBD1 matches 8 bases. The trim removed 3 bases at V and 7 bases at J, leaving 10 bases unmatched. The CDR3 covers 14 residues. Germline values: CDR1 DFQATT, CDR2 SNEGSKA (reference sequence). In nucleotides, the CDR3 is TGCAGTGCTAGTCAGGACAGGGCCCGACTTGAAGCTTTCTTT. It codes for CSASQDRARLEAFF.

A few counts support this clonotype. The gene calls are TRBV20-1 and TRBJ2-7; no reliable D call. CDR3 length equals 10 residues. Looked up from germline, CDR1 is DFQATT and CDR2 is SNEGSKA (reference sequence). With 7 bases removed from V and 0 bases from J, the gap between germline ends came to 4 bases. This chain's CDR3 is CSGLSYEQYF. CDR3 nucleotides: TGCAGTGGCCTCTCCTACGAGCAGTACTTC.

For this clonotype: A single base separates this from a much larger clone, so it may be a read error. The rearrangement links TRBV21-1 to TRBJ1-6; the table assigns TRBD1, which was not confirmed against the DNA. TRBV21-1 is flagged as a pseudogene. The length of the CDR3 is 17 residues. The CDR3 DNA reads TGTGCCAGCAGCAAAGAAAGCCGGGGGCTTTCCCCTTCACCCCTCCACTTT. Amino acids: CASSKESRGLSPSPLHF.

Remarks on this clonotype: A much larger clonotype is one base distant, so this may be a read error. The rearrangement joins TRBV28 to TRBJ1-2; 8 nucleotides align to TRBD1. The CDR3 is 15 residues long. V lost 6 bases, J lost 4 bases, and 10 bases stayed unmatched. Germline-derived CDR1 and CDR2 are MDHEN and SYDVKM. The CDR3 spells CASSRSDRGIYGYTF. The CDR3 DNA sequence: TGTGCCAGCAGCCGGAGCGACAGGGGTATCTATGGCTACACCTTC.

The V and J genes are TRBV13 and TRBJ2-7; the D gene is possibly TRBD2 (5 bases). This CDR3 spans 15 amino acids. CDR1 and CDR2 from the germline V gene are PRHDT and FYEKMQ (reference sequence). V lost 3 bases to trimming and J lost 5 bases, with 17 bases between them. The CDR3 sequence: CASSFEGTNQDEQYF. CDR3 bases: TGTGCCAGCAGCTTTGAGGGTACAAATCAGGACGAGCAGTACTTC.

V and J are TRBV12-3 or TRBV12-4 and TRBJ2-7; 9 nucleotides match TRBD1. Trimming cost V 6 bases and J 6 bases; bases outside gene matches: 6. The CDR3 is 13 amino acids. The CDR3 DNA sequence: TGTGCCAGCAGCATTGCGACAGGGGGCGAGCAGTACTTC. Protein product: CASSIATGGEQYF.

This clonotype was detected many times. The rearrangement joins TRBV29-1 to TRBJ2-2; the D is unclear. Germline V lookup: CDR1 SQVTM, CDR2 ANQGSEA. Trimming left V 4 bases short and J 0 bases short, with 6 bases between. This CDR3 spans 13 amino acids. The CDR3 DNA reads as TGCAGCGTTGTCTTCCCGAACACCGGGGAGCTGTTTTTT. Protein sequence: CSVVFPNTGELFF.

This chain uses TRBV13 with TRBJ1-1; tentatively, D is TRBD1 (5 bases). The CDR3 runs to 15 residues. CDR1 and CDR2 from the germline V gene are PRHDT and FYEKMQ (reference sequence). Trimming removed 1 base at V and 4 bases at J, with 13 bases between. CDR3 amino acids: CASSLVGAASTEAFF. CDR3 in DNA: TGTGCCAGCAGCTTAGTTGGGGCCGCGAGCACTGAAGCTTTCTTT.

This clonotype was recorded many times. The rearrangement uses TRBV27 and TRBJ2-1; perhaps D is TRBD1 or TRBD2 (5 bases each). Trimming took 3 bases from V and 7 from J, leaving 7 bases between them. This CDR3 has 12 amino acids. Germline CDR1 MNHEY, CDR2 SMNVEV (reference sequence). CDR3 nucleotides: TGTGCCAGCAGTTTTGAGGGGAATGAGCAGTTCTTC. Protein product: CASSFEGNEQFF.

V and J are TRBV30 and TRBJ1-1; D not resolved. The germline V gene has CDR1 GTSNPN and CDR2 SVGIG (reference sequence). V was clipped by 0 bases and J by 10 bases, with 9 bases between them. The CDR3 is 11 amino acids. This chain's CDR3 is CAWSVPQTAFF. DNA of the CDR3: TGTGCCTGGAGTGTCCCCCAAACAGCTTTCTTT.

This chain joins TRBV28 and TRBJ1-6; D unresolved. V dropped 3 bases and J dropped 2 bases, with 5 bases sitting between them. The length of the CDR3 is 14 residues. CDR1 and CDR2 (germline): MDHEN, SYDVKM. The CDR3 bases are TGTGCCAGCAGTTTCAGAGCCTATAATTCACCCCTCCACTTT. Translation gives CASSFRAYNSPLHF.

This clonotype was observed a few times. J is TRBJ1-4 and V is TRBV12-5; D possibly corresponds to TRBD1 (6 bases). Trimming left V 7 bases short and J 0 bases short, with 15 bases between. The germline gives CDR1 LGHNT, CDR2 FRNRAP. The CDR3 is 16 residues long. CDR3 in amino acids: CASANPTGPTNEKLFF. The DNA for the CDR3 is TGTGCTAGTGCCAACCCGACAGGTCCAACTAATGAAAAACTGTTTTTT.